The sequence of this TCR beta chain was determined in a study of cytomegalovirus exposure and HLA in healthy donors (dated by TCRdb to the late 2010s). Regarding the complete study: In an earlier analysis of roughly 500 of the donors, around 300 Gb of sequence data and 100 million or so unique TCR beta sequences from about 179 million T cells were reported. About 310 gigabases of sequencing data and approximately 85 million unique TCR sequences were included in an early release covering over 600 HLA-typed donors. The genetic ancestry cluster associated with self-reported Caucasian donors included roughly 84% of the approximately 400 genotyped donors. The aim of the study was to test whether cataloging public T cell receptors could identify signatures of past pathogen exposure. The T cell repertoires of 666 subjects were profiled by immunosequencing and related to cytomegalovirus serostatus. Along with the roughly 700-subject first cohort, a separate validation cohort of over 90 different subjects was used. To predict cytomegalovirus infection status, the study brought together high-throughput TCR immunosequencing, statistical association of individual TCRs with disease status, and machine learning. A later analysis re-examined previously published TCR beta repertoires from over 500 donors and added high-resolution HLA genotyping to investigate patterns of TCR occurrence. The later analysis used no new phenotypic data to find candidate immune exposures, relying instead on TCR beta sequences and their occurrence across donors. An earlier analysis of 587 of the donors applied high-throughput TCR beta sequencing to assess whether each TCR beta V gene segment acted as functional or pseudogenic. Donor age, sex, ethnicity and CMV serostatus were collected together with the repertoire data. Genome-wide SNP genotypes for about 65% of the 666 donors were used in a later genetic analysis, which treated that subset as a discovery cohort. All discovery cohort repertoires had been generated on a single sequencing platform. Class I and class II HLA loci were covered by the typing at four-digit resolution. Typing coverage differed by locus: A, B, C, DRB1 and DQB1 were typed in about 629-630 donors, DQA1 in about 500, DPA1 in approximately 600, and DPB1 in roughly 450. A handful of DR-DQ haplotypes were treated as single units for association and clustering because of strong linkage in the cohort. On average, about 240,000 unique TCR beta nucleotide sequences were sequenced per donor among 398 genotyped donors of the cohort, with about 17% of those sequences being non-productive.

Library prep was done by the immunoSEQ multiplex PCR assay. The multiplex PCR relied on a mix of 60 forward primers for TCR Vbeta segments and 13 reverse primers for TCR Jbeta segments. The CDR3 region of rearranged TCR beta genes was amplified from genomic DNA by a multiplex PCR assay. The amplified TCR beta libraries were sequenced on the Illumina HiSeq System as 87-base-pair reads. On the study's bioinformatics: In a later analysis, tens of millions of unique TCR beta chains were counted across the approximately 640 repertoires, and around 11 million of these chains were shared by at least two donors. Raw reads were error-corrected and collapsed into unique sequences by a nearest-neighbor algorithm in which closely related sequences were merged to remove PCR and sequencing errors. To assign V, D and J gene segments, CDR3 sequences were aligned to IMGT reference sequences. For a sequence to be retained, a match of at least six nucleotides to both a V gene segment and a J gene segment was required. A rearrangement counted as productive if the CDR3 had no stop codons and remained in frame with V and J, and every other rearrangement counted as non-productive. CDR3 was defined by IMGT convention, running from the second conserved V-encoded cysteine to the conserved J-encoded phenylalanine. Sequences without an unambiguous match to a single V gene segment were excluded from the earlier analysis of 587 of the donors. In an earlier analysis of approximately 500 of the donors, a V segment was called functional when productive rearrangements were above 56.7%, and segregating when the standard deviation between donors exceeded 5%. A statistical classification framework was built to diagnose cytomegalovirus status from the catalog of TCR beta chain sequences. A later analysis assigned V and J genes by comparing TCR nucleotide sequences with IMGT/GENE-DB human TR gene sequences. In a later analysis, CDR3 sequences and most-parsimonious VDJ recombination scenarios were assigned using the TCRdist pipeline. In a later analysis, every TCR beta chain was defined by the combination of its CDR3 amino acid sequence and its V-gene family, and reads without a unique V-gene family were dropped. A later analysis removed 592 highly shared, low-generation-probability nucleotide sequences to deal with suspected cross-contamination and a sequencing artifact. For each public chain, a later analysis derived a clonal expansion index from normalized ranks of inferred template counts within each repertoire. A later analysis computed generation probabilities with a VDJ recombination model fitted to out-of-frame rearrangements, and checked the results against IGoR. Hypergeometric tests were used in a later analysis to score TCR-TCR, TCR-HLA and TCR-CMV co-occurrence, with a repertoire-size bias correction applied to the TCR pairs. In a later analysis, false discovery rates were estimated by permuting HLA or CMV assignments 20 times. In a later analysis, co-occurring TCRs were grouped using DBSCAN, and TCRdist sequence similarity was added for clustering within HLA-allele-positive subsets. For co-occurrence clustering, repertoires with fewer than 30,000 or more than 120,000 public chains were excluded, along with four to six repertoires with anomalous nucleotide sharing. Imported from immuneACCESS, the table was reduced by TCRdb to in-frame sequences with V and J called. These copies leave out some clones; in studies compared against another copy, an unresolved V gene accounts for under half, and the cause of the remainder is not known. Clone size and V and J calls were adopted from that table, with D and trimming inferred from the DNA. The sample contains under 150,000 clones, about four fifths of them found a single time. The ten most abundant clones make up roughly 6% of the sample.

The investigation overall reported the following: In both the original and validation cohorts, the classifier was reported to diagnose cytomegalovirus status with high specificity and sensitivity. According to a later analysis, most CMV-associated TCR beta chains appeared to be HLA-restricted, and the HLA associations seemed to be driven largely by CMV exposure. Immune exposure information for the cohort was limited to CMV serostatus. Strong co-occurrence of HLA alleles, especially DR and DQ, made assigning TCR associations to individual alleles difficult. A later genetic analysis reported fewer N-insertions in productive TCRs among donors in an Asian-associated ancestry cluster than the roughly 670-donor mean. Most TCR sequences were seen in very few donors, while some public TCRs were found in many individuals. A later analysis associated 15,000 to 20,000 TCR beta sequences with specific HLA alleles at a false discovery rate of 0.05. A further reported finding was that TCR beta sequences accurately predicted the HLA-A and HLA-B alleles for most subjects in the first cohort. A group of highly shared sequence variants was considered likely to be a technical artifact of the sequencing pipeline. A later genetic analysis associated a missense DCLRE1C variant with V-gene and J-gene trimming of TCR beta chains, and an independent cohort replicated the association. A later analysis found that TCR association rates varied across HLA loci, with DRB1 alleles showing the most associated TCRs and HLA-C alleles the fewest. An earlier analysis of approximately 600 of the donors showed that most TCR beta V segments appeared in productive rearrangements either about 90% or about 30% of the time, which broadly matched IMGT annotations. In vitro tests confirmed that a few of the cytomegalovirus-associated TCR beta chains recognize cytomegalovirus antigens. According to a later analysis, parvovirus B19, influenza, CMV and Epstein-Barr virus appeared linked to several top co-occurrence clusters. This cohort had only TCR beta chains sequenced, and the lack of alpha or paired-chain data limited which features could be detected. The authors suggested that the approach could potentially be extended to other disease states and immunological phenotypes. HLA typing was unavailable for some donors at each locus, so association tests used only the typed subset. Compared with equally common non-associated chains, HLA-associated TCR beta chains in a later analysis were more clonally expanded and had lower generation probabilities. Some IMGT-functional V segments, including TRBV6-2 and TRBV6-3, could not be distinguished by the 87-base-pair reads and were therefore excluded. A total of around 150 TCR beta chains were listed by the study as associated with cytomegalovirus. Because counts were too low, approximately 15 rarely observed V segments, including chromosome 9 orphons, were excluded from the earlier analysis of several hundred of the donors. Correlated functional status among segregating V segments might be attributable to linkage disequilibrium, but an unknown experimental factor could not be ruled out. The presence/absence analyses assumed that sequencing depth was roughly uniform across donors, and that assumption may not be true.

CDR1 and CDR2, per the germline V gene, are SNHLY and FYNNEI. The CDR3 numbers 14 residues from cysteine through phenylalanine. The entry retains the CDR3 DNA only, 42 bases that are in frame from base 1. V is reduced by 6 bases and J by 11 bases, leaving a spacing of 22 bases between them. The cohort consisted of hundreds of healthy bone marrow donors. All cohort members were sampled while nominally healthy, although unrecorded immune exposures were likely present. The donor was CMV seropositive and was included in the group of approximately 310 seropositive cohort members. A peripheral blood sample was provided by each donor, and peripheral blood mononuclear cells were used for TCR beta sequencing. Genomic DNA extraction from the blood cell samples was performed with the Qiagen DNeasy Blood Extraction Kit. As to this clone: Its recognized antigen is unknown. No base-level quality is on record; no much larger clone is a single base apart.

Sequenced input: PBMCs. The sequence was collected from a woman aged 40 to 49 in good health and CMV-seropositive. Here the chain combines TRBV2 and TRBJ2-5, with TRBD2 as a weak D call on 6 bases. CDR3 protein: CASRGLVVSGEQYF. The sequence in DNA is TGTGCCAGCAGAGGACTGGTCGTCTCGGGGGAGCAGTACTTC.